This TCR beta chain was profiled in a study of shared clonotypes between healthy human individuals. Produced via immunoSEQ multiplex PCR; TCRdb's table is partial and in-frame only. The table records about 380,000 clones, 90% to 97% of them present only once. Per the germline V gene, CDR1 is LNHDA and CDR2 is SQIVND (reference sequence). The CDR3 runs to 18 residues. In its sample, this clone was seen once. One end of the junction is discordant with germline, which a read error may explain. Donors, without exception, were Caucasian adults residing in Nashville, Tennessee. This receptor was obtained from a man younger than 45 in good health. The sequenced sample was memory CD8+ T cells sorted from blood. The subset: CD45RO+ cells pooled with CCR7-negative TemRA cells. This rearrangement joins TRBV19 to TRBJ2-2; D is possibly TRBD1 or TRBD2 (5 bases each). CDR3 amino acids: CASSIDHGTWRGTGEPFF. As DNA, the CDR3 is TGTGCCAGTAGTATAGACCACGGGACCTGGAGAGGCACCGGGGAGCCGTTTTTT.